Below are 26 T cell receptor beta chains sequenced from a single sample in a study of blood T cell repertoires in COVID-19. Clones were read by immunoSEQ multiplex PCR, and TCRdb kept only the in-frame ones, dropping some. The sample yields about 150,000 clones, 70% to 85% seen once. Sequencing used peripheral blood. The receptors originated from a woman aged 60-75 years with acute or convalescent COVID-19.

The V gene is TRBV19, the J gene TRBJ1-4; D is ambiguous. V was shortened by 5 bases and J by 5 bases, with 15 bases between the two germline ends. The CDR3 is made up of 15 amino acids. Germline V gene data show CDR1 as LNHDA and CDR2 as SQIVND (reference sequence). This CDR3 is CASSRVAVGNEKLFF. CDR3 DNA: TGTGCCAGTAGTCGGGTCGCGGTCGGGAATGAAAAACTGTTTTTT.

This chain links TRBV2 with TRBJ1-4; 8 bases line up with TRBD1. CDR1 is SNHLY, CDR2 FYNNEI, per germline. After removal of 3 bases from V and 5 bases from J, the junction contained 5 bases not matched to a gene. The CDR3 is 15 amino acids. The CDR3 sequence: CASSDLRTGNEKLFF. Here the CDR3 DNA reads TGTGCCAGCAGTGATTTAAGGACAGGGAATGAAAAACTGTTTTTT.

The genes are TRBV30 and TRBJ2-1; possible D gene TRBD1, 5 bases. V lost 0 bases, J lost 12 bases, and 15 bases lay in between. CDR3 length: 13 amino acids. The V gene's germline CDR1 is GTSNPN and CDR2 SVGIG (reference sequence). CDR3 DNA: TGTGCCTGGAGTGTACCGAGGCCAGGGTGGCAGTTCTTC. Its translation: CAWSVPRPGWQFF.

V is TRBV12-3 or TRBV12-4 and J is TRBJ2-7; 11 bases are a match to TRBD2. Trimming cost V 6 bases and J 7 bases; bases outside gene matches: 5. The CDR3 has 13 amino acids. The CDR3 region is CASSPSGGWEQYV. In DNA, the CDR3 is TGTGCCAGCAGCCCTAGCGGGGGGTGGGAGCAGTACGTC.

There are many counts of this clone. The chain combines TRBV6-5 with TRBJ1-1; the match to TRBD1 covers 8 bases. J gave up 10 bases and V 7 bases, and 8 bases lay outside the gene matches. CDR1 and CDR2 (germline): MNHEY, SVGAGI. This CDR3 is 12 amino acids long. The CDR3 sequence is CASNGQGARAFF. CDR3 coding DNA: TGTGCCAGCAATGGGCAGGGGGCGCGAGCTTTCTTT.

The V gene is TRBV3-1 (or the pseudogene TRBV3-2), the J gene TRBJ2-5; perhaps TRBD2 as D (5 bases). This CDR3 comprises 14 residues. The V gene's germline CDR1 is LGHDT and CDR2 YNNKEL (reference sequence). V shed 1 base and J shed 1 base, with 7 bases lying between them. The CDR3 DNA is TGTGCCAGCAGCCAAGTACGGGGCCAAGAGACCCAGTACTTC. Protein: CASSQVRGQETQYF.

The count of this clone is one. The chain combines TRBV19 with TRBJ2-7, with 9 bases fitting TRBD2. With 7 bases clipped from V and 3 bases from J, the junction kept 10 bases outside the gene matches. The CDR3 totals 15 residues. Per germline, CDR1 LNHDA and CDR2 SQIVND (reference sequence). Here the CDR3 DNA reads TGTGCCAGTACCTCCGCGGGGGGGGCCCTCTACGAGCAGTACTTC. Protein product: CASTSAGGALYEQYF.

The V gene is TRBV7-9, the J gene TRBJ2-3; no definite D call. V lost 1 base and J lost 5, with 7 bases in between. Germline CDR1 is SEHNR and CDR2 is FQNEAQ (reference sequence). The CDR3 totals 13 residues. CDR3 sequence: CASSLGARDTQYF. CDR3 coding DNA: TGTGCCAGCAGCTTAGGAGCTAGAGATACGCAGTATTTT.

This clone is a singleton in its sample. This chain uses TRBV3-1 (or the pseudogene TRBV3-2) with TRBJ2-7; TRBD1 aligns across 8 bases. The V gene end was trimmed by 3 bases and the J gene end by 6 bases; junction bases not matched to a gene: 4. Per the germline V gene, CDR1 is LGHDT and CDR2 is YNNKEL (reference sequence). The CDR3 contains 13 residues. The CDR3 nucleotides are TGTGCCAGCAGCCAGACAGGGGAAGGCGAGCAGTACGTC. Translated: CASSQTGEGEQYV.

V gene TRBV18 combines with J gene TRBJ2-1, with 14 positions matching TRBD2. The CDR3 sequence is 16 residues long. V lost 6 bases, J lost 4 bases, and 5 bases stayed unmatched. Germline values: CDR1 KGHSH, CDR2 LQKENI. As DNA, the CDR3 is TGTGCCAGCTCTCGGACTAGCGGGGGGCCGTACAATGAGCAGTTCTTC. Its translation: CASSRTSGGPYNEQFF.

The CDR3 reads CATSRRQGITDTQYF. In DNA, the CDR3 is TGTGCCACCAGTCGAAGACAGGGGATCACAGATACGCAGTATTTT. V gene TRBV24-1 combines with J gene TRBJ2-3, with TRBD1 identical over 8 bases. Looked up from germline, CDR1 is KGHDR and CDR2 is SFDVKD. The CDR3 runs to 15 residues. The J segment lost 2 bases and the V segment lost 6 bases, leaving 6 bases of the junction unmatched.

The CDR3, as DNA: TGTGCCAGCAGCCCATTGGGACTAGCGGGGGGGACATACAATGAGCAGTTCTTC. This sequence encodes CASSPLGLAGGTYNEQFF. The genes are TRBV7-9 and TRBJ2-1; 16 bases are shared with TRBD2. J gave up 4 bases and V 5 bases, and 8 bases lay outside the gene matches. Germline CDR1 is SEHNR and CDR2 is FQNEAQ (reference sequence). The length of the CDR3 is 18 residues.

The CDR3 protein is CASSQDWATYEQYF. Here the CDR3 DNA reads TGCGCCAGCAGCCAAGATTGGGCGACCTACGAGCAGTACTTC. This rearrangement joins TRBV4-1 to TRBJ2-7, with D unclear. The CDR3 is 14 amino acids. V gave up 0 bases and J gave up 2 bases, with 8 bases separating them. Germline CDR1 reads MGHRA; CDR2 reads YSYEKL.

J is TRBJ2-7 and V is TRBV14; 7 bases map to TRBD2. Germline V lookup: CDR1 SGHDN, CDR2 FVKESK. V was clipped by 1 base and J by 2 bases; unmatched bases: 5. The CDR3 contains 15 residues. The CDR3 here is CASSQVGGGTYEQYF. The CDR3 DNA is TGTGCCAGCAGCCAAGTTGGGGGGGGAACCTACGAGCAGTACTTC.

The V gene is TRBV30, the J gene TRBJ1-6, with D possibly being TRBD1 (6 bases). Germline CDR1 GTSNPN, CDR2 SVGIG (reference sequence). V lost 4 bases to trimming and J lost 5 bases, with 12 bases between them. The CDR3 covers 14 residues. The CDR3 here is CAWTQDSNNSPLHF. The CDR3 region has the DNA TGTGCCTGGACCCAGGACAGCAATAATTCACCCCTCCACTTT. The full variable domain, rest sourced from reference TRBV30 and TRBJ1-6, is SQTIHQWPATLVQPVGSPLSLECTVEGTSNPNLYWYRQAAGRGLQLLFYSVGIGQISSEVPQNLSASRPQDRQFILSSKKLLLSDSGFYLCAWTQDSNNSPLHFGNGTRLTVT.

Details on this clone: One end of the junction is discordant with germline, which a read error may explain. The CDR3: CASREDGGRNTEAFF. For the CDR3, the DNA is TGTGCCAGCAGGGAAGATGGGGGGAGGAACACTGAAGCTTTCTTT. The V call is TRBV6-1, the J call TRBJ1-1; tentative D call: TRBD1 (5 bases). This CDR3 has 15 amino acids. Germline CDR1 is MNHNS and CDR2 is SASEGT.

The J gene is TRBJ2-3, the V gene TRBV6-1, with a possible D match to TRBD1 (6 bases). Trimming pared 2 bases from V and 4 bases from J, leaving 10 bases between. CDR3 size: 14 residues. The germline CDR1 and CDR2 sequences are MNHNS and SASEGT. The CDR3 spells CASSETGRADTQYF. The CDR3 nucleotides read TGTGCCAGCAGTGAAACAGGGCGCGCAGATACGCAGTATTTT.

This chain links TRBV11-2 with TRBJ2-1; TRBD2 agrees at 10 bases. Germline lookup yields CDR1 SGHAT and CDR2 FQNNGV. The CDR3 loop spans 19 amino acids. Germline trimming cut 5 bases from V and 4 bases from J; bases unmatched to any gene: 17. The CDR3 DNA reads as TGTGCCAGCAGCCAACCGGGGACCCAAGCGGGGGGGCATTACAATGAGCAGTTCTTC. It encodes CASSQPGTQAGGHYNEQFF. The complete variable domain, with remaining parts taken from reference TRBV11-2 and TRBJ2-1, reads EAGVAQSPRYKIIEKRQSVAFWCNPISGHATLYWYQQILGQGPKLLIQFQNNGVVDDSQLPKDRFSAERLKGVDSTLKIQPAKLEDSAVYLCASSQPGTQAGGHYNEQFFGPGTRLTVL.

CDR3 residues: CASSWGHTSNQPQHF. CDR3 bases: TGTGCCAGCAGTTGGGGACACACTAGCAATCAGCCCCAGCATTTT. This chain links TRBV27 with TRBJ1-5; possibly TRBD1 for D (6 bases). Trimming left V 4 bases short and J 0 bases short, with 10 bases between. The CDR3 is 15 amino acids. The germline CDR1 and CDR2 sequences are MNHEY and SMNVEV (reference sequence).

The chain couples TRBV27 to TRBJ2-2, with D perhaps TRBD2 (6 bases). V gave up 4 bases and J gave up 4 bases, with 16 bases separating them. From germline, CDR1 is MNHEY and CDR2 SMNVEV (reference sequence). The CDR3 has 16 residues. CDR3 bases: TGTGCCAGCAGTTCCGGGACGGGACTGGGCACCGGGGAGCTGTTTTTT. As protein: CASSSGTGLGTGELFF.

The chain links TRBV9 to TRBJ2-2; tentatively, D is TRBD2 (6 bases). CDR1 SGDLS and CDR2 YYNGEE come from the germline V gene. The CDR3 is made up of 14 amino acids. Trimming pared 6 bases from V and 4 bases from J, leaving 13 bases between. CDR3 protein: CASNRLDGTGELFF. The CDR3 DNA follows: TGTGCCAGCAACCGACTAGATGGCACCGGGGAGCTGTTTTTT. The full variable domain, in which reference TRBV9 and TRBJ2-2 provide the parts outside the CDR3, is DSGVTQTPKHLITATGQRVTLRCSPRSGDLSVYWYQQSLDQGLQFLIQYYNGEERAKGNILERFSAQQFPDLHSELNLSSLELGDSALYFCASNRLDGTGELFFGEGSRLTVL.

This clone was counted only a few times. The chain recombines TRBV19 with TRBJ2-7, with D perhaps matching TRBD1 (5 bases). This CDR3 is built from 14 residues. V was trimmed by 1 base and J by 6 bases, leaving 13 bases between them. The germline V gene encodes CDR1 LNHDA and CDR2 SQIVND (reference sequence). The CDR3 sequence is CASSIVGQGSEQYF. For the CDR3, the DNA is TGTGCCAGTAGTATAGTAGGGCAGGGCTCCGAGCAGTACTTC.

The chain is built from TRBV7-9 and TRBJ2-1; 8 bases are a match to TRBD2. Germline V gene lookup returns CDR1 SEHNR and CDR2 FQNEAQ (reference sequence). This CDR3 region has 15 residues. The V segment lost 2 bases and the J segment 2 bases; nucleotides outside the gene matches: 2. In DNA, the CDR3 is TGTGCCAGCAGCTTAAGCGGGGGTGCCTACAATGAGCAGTTCTTC. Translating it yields CASSLSGGAYNEQFF.

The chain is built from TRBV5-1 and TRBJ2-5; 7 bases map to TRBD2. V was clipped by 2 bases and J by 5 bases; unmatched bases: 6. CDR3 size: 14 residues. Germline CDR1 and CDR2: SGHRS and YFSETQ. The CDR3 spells CASSFAGVGETQYF. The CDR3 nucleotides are TGCGCCAGCAGCTTTGCGGGGGTCGGGGAGACCCAGTACTTC. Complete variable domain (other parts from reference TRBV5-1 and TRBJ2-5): KAGVTQTPRYLIKTRGQQVTLSCSPISGHRSVSWYQQTPGQGLQFLFEYFSETQRNKGNFPGRFSGRQFSNSRSEMNVSTLELGDSALYLCASSFAGVGETQYFGPGTRLLVL.

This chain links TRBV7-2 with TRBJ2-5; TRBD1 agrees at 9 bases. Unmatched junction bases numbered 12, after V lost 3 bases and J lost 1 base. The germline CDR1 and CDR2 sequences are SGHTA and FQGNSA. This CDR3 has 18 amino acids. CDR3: CASSFLYHRGRFQETQYF. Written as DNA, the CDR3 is TGTGCCAGCAGCTTCTTATACCACAGGGGGCGCTTCCAAGAGACCCAGTACTTC.

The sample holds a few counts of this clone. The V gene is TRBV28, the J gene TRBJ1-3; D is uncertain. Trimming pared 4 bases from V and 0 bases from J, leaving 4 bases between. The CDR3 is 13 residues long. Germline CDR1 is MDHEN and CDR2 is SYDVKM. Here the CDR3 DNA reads TGTGCCAGCAGTTGGGCCTCTGGAAACACCATATATTTT. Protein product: CASSWASGNTIYF.